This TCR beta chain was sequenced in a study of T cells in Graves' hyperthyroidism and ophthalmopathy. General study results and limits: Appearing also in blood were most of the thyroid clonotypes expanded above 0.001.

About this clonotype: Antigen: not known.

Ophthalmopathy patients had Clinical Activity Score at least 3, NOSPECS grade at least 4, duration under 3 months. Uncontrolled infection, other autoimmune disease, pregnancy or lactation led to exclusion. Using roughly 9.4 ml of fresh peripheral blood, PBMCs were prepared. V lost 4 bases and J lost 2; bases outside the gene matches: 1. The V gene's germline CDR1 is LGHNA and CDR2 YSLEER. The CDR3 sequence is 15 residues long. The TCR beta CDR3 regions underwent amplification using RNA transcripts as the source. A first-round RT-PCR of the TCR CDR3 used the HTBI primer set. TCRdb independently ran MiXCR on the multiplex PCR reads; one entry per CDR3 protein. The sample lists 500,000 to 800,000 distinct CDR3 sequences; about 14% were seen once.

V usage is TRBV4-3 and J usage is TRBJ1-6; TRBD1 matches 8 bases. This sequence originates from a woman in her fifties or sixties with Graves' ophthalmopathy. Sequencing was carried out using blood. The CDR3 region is CASSPDRAYNSPLHF. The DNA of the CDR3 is TGCGCCAGCAGCCCGGACAGGGCCTATAATTCACCCCTCCACTTT.